This record concerns one T cell receptor beta chain sequence. The sample is drawn from a study of blood T cell repertoires in COVID-19. Germline V gene sequence: CDR1 MGHRA, CDR2 YSYEKL. The J segment lost 7 bases and the V segment lost 3 bases, leaving 14 bases of the junction unmatched. The CDR3 runs 17 residues. Per the study methods: It was from reference gene primer amplification that nucleated cell counts were estimated. Repertoires were generated with immunoSEQ multiplex PCR, while TCRdb's copy carries only in-frame clones and drops some. For V, J and clone size, that table is used; D and trimming come from the DNA. The sample has more than 400,000 clones; about nine tenths are singletons.

This TCR was sampled from a woman aged 18 to 35 who had recovered from COVID-19. This chain joins TRBV4-1 and TRBJ2-2, with TRBD1 matching 7 bases. Sequencing was done on a sample of PBMCs or T cells enriched from blood (not recorded which). In DNA form, the CDR3 reads TGCGCCAGCAGCCATCCTGAGGGGGAACAGGGGAACGGGGAGCTGTTTTTT. Residues: CASSHPEGEQGNGELFF.